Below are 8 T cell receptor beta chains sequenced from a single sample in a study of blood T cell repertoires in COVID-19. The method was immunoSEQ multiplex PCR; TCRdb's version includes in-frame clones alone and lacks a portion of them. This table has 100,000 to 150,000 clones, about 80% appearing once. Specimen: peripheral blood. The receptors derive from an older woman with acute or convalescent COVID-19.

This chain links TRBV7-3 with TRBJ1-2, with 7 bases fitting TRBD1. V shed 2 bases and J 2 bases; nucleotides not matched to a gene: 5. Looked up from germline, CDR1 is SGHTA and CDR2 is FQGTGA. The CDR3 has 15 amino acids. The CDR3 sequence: CASSLDRTGNYGYTF. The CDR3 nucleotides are TGTGCCAGCAGCTTAGATAGGACAGGAAACTATGGCTACACCTTC.

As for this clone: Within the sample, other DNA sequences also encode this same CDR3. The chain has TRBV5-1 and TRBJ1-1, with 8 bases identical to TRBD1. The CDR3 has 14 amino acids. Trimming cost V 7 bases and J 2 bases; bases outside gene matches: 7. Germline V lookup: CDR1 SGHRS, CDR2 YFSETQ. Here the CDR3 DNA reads TGCGCCAGCTCGTCGGACAGGGTCAACACTGAAGCTTTCTTT. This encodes CASSSDRVNTEAFF.

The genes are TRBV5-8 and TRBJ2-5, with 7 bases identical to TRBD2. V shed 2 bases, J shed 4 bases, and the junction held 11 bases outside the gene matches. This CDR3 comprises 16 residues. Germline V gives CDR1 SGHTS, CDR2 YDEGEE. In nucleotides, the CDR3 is TGTGCCAGCAGCTTTCATCGCCGGGGGGACCCAGAGACCCAGTACTTC. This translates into CASSFHRRGDPETQYF.

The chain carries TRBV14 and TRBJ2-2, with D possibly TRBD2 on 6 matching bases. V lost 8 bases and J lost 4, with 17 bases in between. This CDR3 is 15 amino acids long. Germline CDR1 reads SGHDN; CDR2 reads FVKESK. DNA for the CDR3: TGTGCCAGCTCCCCCACCACGGAGGGCACCGGGGAGCTGTTTTTT. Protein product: CASSPTTEGTGELFF.

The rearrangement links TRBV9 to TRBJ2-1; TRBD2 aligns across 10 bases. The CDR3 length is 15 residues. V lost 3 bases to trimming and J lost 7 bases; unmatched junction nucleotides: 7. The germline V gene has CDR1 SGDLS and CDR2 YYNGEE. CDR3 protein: CASSATGLASNEQFF. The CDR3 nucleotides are TGTGCCAGCAGCGCTACGGGACTAGCGAGTAATGAGCAGTTCTTC.

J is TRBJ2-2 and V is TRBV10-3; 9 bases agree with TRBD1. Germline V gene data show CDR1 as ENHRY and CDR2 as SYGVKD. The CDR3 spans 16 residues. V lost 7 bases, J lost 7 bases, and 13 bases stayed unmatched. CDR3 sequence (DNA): TGTGCCATCACCCCGGGGACAGGGCGCCGGAACGGGGAGCTGTTTTTT. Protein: CAITPGTGRRNGELFF.

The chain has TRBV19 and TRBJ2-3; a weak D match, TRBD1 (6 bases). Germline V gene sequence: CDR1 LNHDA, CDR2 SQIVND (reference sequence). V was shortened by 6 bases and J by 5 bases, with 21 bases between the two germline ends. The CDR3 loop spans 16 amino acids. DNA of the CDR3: TGTGCCAGTAGGAGCCGACAGGCTCAAGAGGGAGATACGCAGTATTTT. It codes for CASRSRQAQEGDTQYF.

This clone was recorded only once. CDR3 region: CASNRQGSETQYF. CDR3 in DNA: TGTGCCAGCAATCGACAGGGTAGTGAGACCCAGTACTTC. The rearrangement uses TRBV2 and TRBJ2-5, with TRBD1 identical over 7 bases. The germline V gene encodes CDR1 SNHLY and CDR2 FYNNEI. Trimming removed 7 bases from V and 5 bases from J; junction bases left unmatched: 7. This CDR3 spans 13 amino acids.